This record concerns one TCR beta chain sequence. No antigen is known for it. Sequenced by immunoSEQ multiplex PCR; TCRdb stores in-frame clones only, minus some. The sample consists of 150,000 to 200,000 clones, just under 85% of them appearing once. Per germline, CDR1 MNHEY and CDR2 SVGAGI. V dropped 5 bases and J dropped 7; count of bases not matched to a gene: 3. The CDR3 runs to 13 residues. The donors belonged to the approximately 120-subject validation cohort, separate from the roughly 650-subject first cohort. This record comes from a study of cytomegalovirus exposure and HLA in healthy donors. Study background: It was reported in a later analysis that the approximately 120 validation repertoires used the same platform as the 666 first-cohort repertoires. Overall study results and limits: High sensitivity and specificity were reportedly achieved when the classifier diagnosed cytomegalovirus status. The dataset shows that most TCR sequences were rare, while some public TCRs occurred in many donors.

V usage is TRBV6-5 and J usage is TRBJ1-5; 9 positions match TRBD1. This clonotype was obtained from a young man in good health and CMV-seropositive. Sequenced material: PBMCs. In DNA, the CDR3 is TGTGCCAGCAGTACAGGGGGCGGGCAGCCCCAGCATTTT. This encodes CASSTGGGQPQHF.